This T cell receptor (beta chain) was captured in a study of cytomegalovirus exposure and HLA in healthy donors. Across the whole study: Genetic ancestry analysis placed 81% of the approximately 400 donors that were genotyped in the Caucasian-associated cluster. Notes on the study in general: Published work reported that the classifier diagnosed cytomegalovirus status with high specificity and sensitivity. It is likely that the observed cluster of highly shared sequence variants was a sequencing artifact.

As for this clone: Its antigen is unknown.

The study ran its PCR with 60 Vbeta and 13 Jbeta primers. Produced via immunoSEQ multiplex PCR; TCRdb's table is partial and in-frame only. This table holds fewer than 250,000 clones, 70% to 80% found once. The specimen sequenced was PBMCs. This TCR was recovered from a woman aged 25-40 years in good health and CMV-seropositive.

The CDR3 here is CASSAHRGGLDSTDTQYF. The CDR3 DNA reads TGTGCCAGCAGCGCACATCGGGGGGGGTTGGATAGCACAGATACGCAGTATTTT. The chain is built from TRBV11-2 and TRBJ2-3, with 8 positions matching TRBD2. This CDR3 is built from 18 residues. The junction had 13 bases not matched to a gene; V was cut back by 5 bases and J by 0 bases. The V gene's germline CDR1 is SGHAT and CDR2 FQNNGV.